One sample yielded the 24 T cell receptor beta chains listed below, sequenced in a study of PD-1 blockade in classical Hodgkin lymphoma. The assay was immunoSEQ multiplex PCR, and TCRdb's table has in-frame clones only and misses some. The profile shows about 40,000 clones, over 70% of them singletons. With no exception, relapse followed autologous stem cell transplantation in all patients, and brentuximab vedotin exposure varied. Source: peripheral blood mononuclear cells (PBMCs), taken at baseline. All receptors derive from a human donor with classical Hodgkin lymphoma.

The chain joins TRBV7-7 to TRBJ2-1; D is perhaps TRBD2 (5 bases). V was shortened by 1 base and J by 2 bases, with 9 bases between the two germline ends. This CDR3 contains 15 residues. Germline V gene sequence: CDR1 SSHAT, CDR2 FNYEAQ (reference sequence). CDR3 loop: CASSLVSAPYNEQFF. CDR3 bases: TGTGCCAGCAGCTTAGTTAGCGCCCCCTACAATGAGCAGTTCTTC.

The gene calls are TRBV10-3 and TRBJ1-2, with a tentative D call TRBD1 (5 bases). This CDR3 has 15 amino acids. Germline values: CDR1 ENHRY, CDR2 SYGVKD. V was shortened by 1 base and J by 3 bases, with 12 bases between the two germline ends. CDR3 protein: CAISEYVGLHYGYTF. The CDR3 nucleotides are TGTGCCATCAGTGAGTACGTGGGGCTGCACTATGGCTACACCTTC.

This clone was detected only a few times. Here the CDR3 reads CASGTHYEQYF. In nucleotides, the CDR3 is TGTGCCAGTGGGACTCACTACGAGCAGTACTTC. The chain combines TRBV19 with TRBJ2-7; a possible D gene is TRBD2 (6 bases). CDR1 is LNHDA and CDR2 is SQIVND in the germline V gene (reference sequence). V was shortened by 8 bases and J by 3 bases, with 8 bases between the two germline ends. The CDR3 is 11 amino acids.

The chain is built from TRBV13 and TRBJ2-1, with TRBD2 as a possible D gene (6 bases). The V gene lost 5 bases and the J gene lost 3 bases, with 14 bases spanning the gap. Germline V gene sequence: CDR1 PRHDT, CDR2 FYEKMQ (reference sequence). CDR3 size: 15 residues. In DNA, the CDR3 is TGTGCCAGCAGCATCCGGGACTGGCTCTACAATGAGCAGTTCTTC. Encoded protein: CASSIRDWLYNEQFF.

The rearrangement uses TRBV5-5 and TRBJ2-3; D perhaps matches TRBD2 (6 bases). CDR3 size: 14 residues. Trimming removed 2 bases from V and 3 bases from J, with 10 bases in between. Germline V gene data show CDR1 as SGHKS and CDR2 as YYEKEE (reference sequence). The CDR3 reads CASSFTSTTDTQYF. CDR3 bases: TGTGCCAGCAGCTTCACTAGCACAACAGATACGCAGTATTTT.

The chain is built from TRBV2 and TRBJ1-3, with 11 bases that match TRBD1. Germline V gene sequence: CDR1 SNHLY, CDR2 FYNNEI. Trimming took 0 bases from V and 2 from J; bases not matched to a gene: 6. There are 18 residues in the CDR3. The CDR3 DNA reads as TGTGCCAGCAGTGAAGCCCCCGGACAGGGGGCGACTGGAAACACCATATATTTT. Protein product: CASSEAPGQGATGNTIYF.

As DNA, the CDR3 is TGCAGCGTTGGGGGAGGAAAAACCTACGAGCAGTACTTC. Protein: CSVGGGKTYEQYF. The chain couples TRBV29-1 to TRBJ2-7, with D perhaps matching TRBD2 (6 bases). The CDR3 covers 13 residues. Between the trimmed V and J ends, which lost 4 bases and 2 bases, there was a span of 12 bases. Germline V gives CDR1 SQVTM, CDR2 ANQGSEA.

This chain connects TRBV6-6 to TRBJ1-5; no firm D call. The CDR3 runs to 14 residues. CDR1 and CDR2 from the germline V gene are MNHNY and SVGAGI (reference sequence). V dropped 7 bases and J dropped 3 bases, with 13 bases sitting between them. Written as DNA, the CDR3 is TGTGCCAGCAAGACCCCCCGAGACAATCAGCCCCAGCATTTT. As protein: CASKTPRDNQPQHF.

The sample holds a few counts of this clone. CDR3 DNA sequence: TGTGCCAGTAGTCCGGGGGCTTATTCACCCCTCCACTTT. It encodes CASSPGAYSPLHF. The chain links TRBV19 to TRBJ1-6; maybe TRBD1 (6 bases). The CDR3 totals 13 residues. V lost 5 bases to trimming and J lost 8 bases, with 10 bases between them. The germline gives CDR1 LNHDA, CDR2 SQIVND (reference sequence).

The rearrangement links TRBV2 to TRBJ1-2; tentatively, D is TRBD1 (5 bases). The CDR3 covers 12 residues. Germline V gene lookup returns CDR1 SNHLY and CDR2 FYNNEI. V dropped 8 bases and J dropped 7 bases, with 14 bases sitting between them. The CDR3 region has the DNA TGTGCCAGCCGCGGGCCAGGGCTTGGCTACACCTTC. It translates to CASRGPGLGYTF.

This clone has only a few counts. The V and J genes are TRBV5-1 and TRBJ2-1; unclear D gene. Trimming stripped 2 bases from V and 5 bases from J, with 8 bases between. The CDR3 is 13 residues long. Germline CDR1 reads SGHRS; CDR2 reads YFSETQ. The CDR3 DNA sequence: TGCGCCAGCAGCTTACTGACCAACAATGAGCAGTTCTTC. Encoded protein: CASSLLTNNEQFF.

J is TRBJ2-3 and V is TRBV18, with TRBD1 identical over 7 bases. The CDR3 spans 14 residues. CDR1 KGHSH and CDR2 LQKENI come from the germline V gene. The trim removed 8 bases at V and 6 bases at J, leaving 11 bases unmatched. The CDR3, as DNA: TGTGCCAGCCGACTGGCAGGGGGAGTCGATACGCAGTATTTT. As protein: CASRLAGGVDTQYF.

The chain uses TRBV4-2 and TRBJ2-7; no clear D gene. V was pared by 4 bases and J by 2 bases, with 9 bases between. The CDR3 sequence is 13 residues long. CDR1 is LGHNA, CDR2 YNFKEQ, per germline. The DNA for the CDR3 is TGTGCCAGCAGCCCGGACCAACCCTACGAGCAGTACTTC. Protein product: CASSPDQPYEQYF.

The chain links TRBV4-2 to TRBJ2-7, with TRBD1 matching over 7 bases. There are 15 residues in the CDR3. V trimming: 4 bases; J trimming: 6 bases; junction bases outside the gene matches: 12. The V gene's germline CDR1 is LGHNA and CDR2 YNFKEQ. CDR3 DNA: TGTGCCAGCAGCCCCGGGACAGCCAACCCCCGCGAGCAGTACTTC. This encodes CASSPGTANPREQYF.

The V gene is TRBV5-5, the J gene TRBJ2-1, with TRBD2 matching 8 bases. Unmatched junction bases numbered 2, after V lost 3 bases and J lost 6 bases. CDR1 and CDR2 from the germline V gene are SGHKS and YYEKEE (reference sequence). CDR3 length: 13 amino acids. CDR3 sequence (DNA): TGTGCCAGCAGCTCGGGACTAGGCAATGAGCAGTTCTTC. It codes for CASSSGLGNEQFF. Combining the CDR3 with reference TRBV5-5 and TRBJ2-1 gives the whole variable domain DAGVTQSPTHLIKTRGQQVTLRCSPISGHKSVSWYQQVLGQGPQFIFQYYEKEERGRGNFPDRFSARQFPNYSSELNVNALLLGDSALYLCASSSGLGNEQFFGPGTRLTVL.

This chain uses TRBV28 with TRBJ1-1; no reliable D call. Trimming took off 10 bases at V and 6 bases at J, with 21 bases between the two ends. The CDR3 length is 14 residues. The germline CDR1 and CDR2 sequences are MDHEN and SYDVKM. CDR3 in amino acids: CATNPAGRRAEAFF. The DNA of the CDR3 is TGTGCCACCAACCCGGCGGGTAGGCGGGCTGAAGCTTTCTTT. Together with reference TRBV28 and TRBJ1-1, the CDR3 gives the full variable domain: DVKVTQSSRYLVKRTGEKVFLECVQDMDHENMFWYRQDPGLGLRLIYFSYDVKMKEKGDIPEGYSVSREKKERFSLILESASTNQTSMYLCATNPAGRRAEAFFGQGTRLTVV.

The chain couples TRBV7-7 to TRBJ2-1; weak D call: TRBD1 (6 bases). This CDR3 is built from 13 residues. The germline V gene has CDR1 SSHAT and CDR2 FNYEAQ (reference sequence). V was pared by 4 bases and J by 5 bases, with 9 bases between. CDR3 sequence: CASSSDRDNEQFF. The CDR3 DNA sequence: TGTGCCAGCAGCTCGGACAGAGACAATGAGCAGTTCTTC.

The chain employs TRBV19 and TRBJ2-1; TRBD1 matches 11 bases. Germline V gives CDR1 LNHDA, CDR2 SQIVND (reference sequence). Unmatched junction bases numbered 1, after V lost 3 bases and J lost 3 bases. The CDR3 length is 15 residues. CDR3 residues: CASSIGTGGYNEQFF. The DNA of the CDR3 is TGTGCCAGTAGTATCGGGACAGGGGGCTACAATGAGCAGTTCTTC.

This chain links TRBV20-1 with TRBJ2-1, with D possibly being TRBD2 (6 bases). V dropped 3 bases and J dropped 9 bases, with 9 bases sitting between them. In germline, CDR1 is DFQATT, CDR2 SNEGSKA (reference sequence). The length of the CDR3 is 11 residues. Here the CDR3 DNA reads TGCAGTGCTAGGCCAGCGGGTGAGCAGTTCTTC. Its translation: CSARPAGEQFF.

The rearrangement links TRBV21-1 to TRBJ1-2. TRBV21-1 counts as a pseudogene. The CDR3 covers 16 residues. CDR3 nucleotide sequence: TGTGCCAGCAGCCCCAGAGGAGGGACACCCAACTATGGCTACACCTTC. It encodes CASSPRGGTPNYGYTF.

The table lists this clone with a few counts. The chain is built from TRBV5-6 and TRBJ1-2; D remains ambiguous. The CDR3 runs 13 residues. V was cut by 7 bases and J by 4 bases, with 14 bases left in between. Germline CDR1 is SGHDT and CDR2 is YYEEEE. CDR3 residues: CASGPYGVYGYTF. The CDR3, as DNA: TGTGCCAGCGGACCGTACGGGGTCTATGGCTACACCTTC. Together with reference TRBV5-6 and TRBJ1-2, the CDR3 gives the full variable domain: DAGVTQSPTHLIKTRGQQVTLRCSPKSGHDTVSWYQQALGQGPQFIFQYYEEEERQRGNFPDRFSGHQFPNYSSELNVNALLLGDSALYLCASGPYGVYGYTFGSGTRLTVV.

The chain employs TRBV18 and TRBJ2-2; D unclear. CDR1 is KGHSH and CDR2 is LQKENI in the germline V gene. This CDR3 has 14 amino acids. The ends were cut back, 6 bases at V and 0 bases at J, with 8 bases in the middle. The CDR3 DNA reads as TGTGCCAGCTCTCCCGACACGAACACCGGGGAGCTGTTTTTT. Amino acid sequence: CASSPDTNTGELFF.

The count of this clone is one. The V and J genes are TRBV9 and TRBJ1-4; D remains ambiguous. V was cut by 4 bases and J by 0 bases, with 10 bases left in between. Germline V gene sequence: CDR1 SGDLS, CDR2 YYNGEE. The CDR3 sequence is 15 residues long. The CDR3 protein is CASSHFDATNEKLFF. The CDR3 region has the DNA TGTGCCAGCAGCCACTTTGATGCAACTAATGAAAAACTGTTTTTT.

This clone has a single count. The chain recombines TRBV7-9 with TRBJ2-5; 7 bases map to TRBD1. Trimming cost V 4 bases and J 4 bases; bases outside gene matches: 3. Germline V gene lookup returns CDR1 SEHNR and CDR2 FQNEAQ (reference sequence). This CDR3 has 13 residues. The CDR3 DNA reads as TGTGCCAGCAGCTCCAGACAGGGAGAGACCCAGTACTTC. It translates to CASSSRQGETQYF.